This T cell receptor beta chain was recovered during a study of T cell changes during pregnancy in multiple sclerosis. The repertoire was sequenced with immunoSEQ multiplex PCR; TCRdb's copy has only in-frame clones and lacks some. The table shows 50,000 to 75,000 clones, with about nine tenths occurring only once. Trimming pared 2 bases from V and 3 bases from J, leaving 8 bases between. The CDR3 has 13 residues. Germline CDR1 reads WNHNN; CDR2 reads SYGVQD (reference sequence). Sequences were derived from peripheral blood, sampled in the first trimester of pregnancy. The V gene is TRBV10-1, the J gene TRBJ2-7, with D uncertain. This clonotype originated in a female donor in good health, enrolled as a control in a pregnancy study. The CDR3 region has the DNA TGCGCCAGCAGTGAGGACACCCTCTACGAGCAGTACTTC. It yields the protein CASSEDTLYEQYF.